Sequencing of this TCR beta chain was carried out in a study of tumor-infiltrating lymphocytes in oesophageal squamous cell carcinoma. In its sample, this clonotype was seen a few times. TCRdb reprocessed the PCR reads via MiXCR and lists one record per CDR3 protein. The top ten hold approximately 40% of the sample, which has over 15,000 distinct CDR3 sequences, around 51% seen once. The sequence derives from a female donor with esophageal squamous cell carcinoma. Sequencing was done on a sample of esophageal tumor tissue.

DNA of the CDR3: TGTGCCAGCAGCTCAGGGGGTGGCAGCGCAGGGTCCCACGAGCAGTACTTC. Amino acid sequence: CASSSGGGSAGSHEQYF. V gene TRBV7-9 combines with J gene TRBJ2-7; 7 bases agree with TRBD1. The CDR3 spans 17 residues. Germline V CDR1 and CDR2: SEHNR, FQNEAQ (reference sequence). Trimming at V came to 4 bases and at J to 5 bases, leaving 17 bases not matched to a gene.